These 12 T cell receptor beta chains originate from one sample sequenced in a study of T cell responses to AZD1222 COVID-19 vaccine. Some clones are missing from TCRdb's copy, which holds only in-frame ones; the method was immunoSEQ multiplex PCR. The profile shows 130,000 to 150,000 clones, approximately 88% of them singletons. Specimen: peripheral blood, collected on day 0 of AZD1222 vaccination. The receptors were sampled from an adult in good health.

This chain connects TRBV28 to TRBJ2-2; TRBD1 is a possible D gene (5 bases). This CDR3 spans 13 amino acids. V lost 10 bases, J lost 1 base, and 10 bases lay in between. Per the germline V gene, CDR1 is MDHEN and CDR2 is SYDVKM. The CDR3 loop reads CATPDRNTGELFF. The CDR3 DNA sequence: TGTGCCACCCCTGACAGGAACACCGGGGAGCTGTTTTTT.

This clone occurred a few times. The rearrangement joins TRBV3-1 (or the pseudogene TRBV3-2) to TRBJ2-7, with a tentative D call TRBD1 (6 bases). This CDR3 region has 12 residues. V was clipped by 4 bases and J by 7 bases, with 11 bases between them. Germline values: CDR1 LGHDT, CDR2 YNNKEL (reference sequence). The CDR3 DNA sequence: TGTGCCAGCAGCCTACAGGGTCTGGAGCAGTACTTC. This encodes CASSLQGLEQYF.

The rearrangement uses TRBV28 and TRBJ1-1; no reliable D call. Trimming took 1 base from V and 4 from J, leaving 13 bases between them. Per germline, CDR1 MDHEN and CDR2 SYDVKM. The CDR3 length is 15 residues. CDR3 sequence reads: CASSLSWGASTEAFF. DNA of the CDR3: TGTGCCAGCAGTTTATCGTGGGGAGCGAGCACTGAAGCTTTCTTT.

This rearrangement joins TRBV2 to TRBJ2-7; D is perhaps TRBD2 (5 bases). The CDR3 totals 13 residues. Germline CDR1 reads SNHLY; CDR2 reads FYNNEI. V shed 6 bases and J shed 5 bases, with 14 bases lying between them. CDR3: CASSNAPGDEQYF. CDR3 coding DNA: TGTGCCAGCAGCAACGCCCCCGGGGACGAGCAGTACTTC.

For this clone: The germline gene is not matched at one end of the junction; a read error may be the cause. The rearrangement links TRBV6-5 to TRBJ1-2, with 9 bases fitting TRBD1. The CDR3 spans 13 residues. Germline assignment: CDR1 MNHEY and CDR2 SVGAGI. The CDR3 loop reads CVSRTGTGYGYTF. CDR3 DNA sequence: TGTGTCAGCAGGACCGGGACAGGGTATGGCTACACCTTC.

The chain employs TRBV30 and TRBJ2-3, with unresolved D. Germline V gene data show CDR1 as GTSNPN and CDR2 as SVGIG (reference sequence). With 0 bases removed from V and 11 bases from J, the gap between germline ends came to 12 bases. The CDR3 is made up of 12 amino acids. As DNA, the CDR3 is TGTGCCTGGAGTGTACTCCCCGCACGGCAGTATTTT. It translates to CAWSVLPARQYF.

The table lists this clone with a few counts. The chain has TRBV7-6 and TRBJ2-1, with D possibly being TRBD2 (7 bases). Trimming left V 1 base short and J 2 bases short, with 9 bases between. The germline V gene has CDR1 SGHVS and CDR2 FNYEAQ. The CDR3 totals 15 residues. CDR3 in amino acids: CASSLVGGPYNEQFF. The DNA of the CDR3 is TGTGCCAGCAGCTTAGTCGGGGGGCCCTACAATGAGCAGTTCTTC. Full variable domain (rest looked up from reference TRBV7-6 and TRBJ2-1): GAGVSQSPRYKVTKRGQDVALRCDPISGHVSLYWYRQALGQGPEFLTYFNYEAQQDKSGLPNDRFSAERPEGSISTLTIQRTEQRDSAMYRCASSLVGGPYNEQFFGPGTRLTVL.

This sequence joins TRBV7-9 and TRBJ1-2; TRBD1 agrees at 9 bases. CDR3 length: 16 amino acids. Germline CDR1 and CDR2: SEHNR and FQNEAQ (reference sequence). Trimming at V came to 5 bases and at J to 4 bases, leaving 11 bases not matched to a gene. The CDR3 DNA is TGTGCCAGCAGCAGAAGCAGGGACAGGGAGCGCTATGGCTACACCTTC. Translated: CASSRSRDRERYGYTF.

The genes are TRBV4-2 and TRBJ1-6; D is perhaps TRBD1 (6 bases). CDR3 size: 16 residues. Trimming stripped 4 bases from V and 10 bases from J, with 20 bases between. Germline V gene lookup returns CDR1 LGHNA and CDR2 YNFKEQ. The CDR3 loop reads CASSRDGTPKGSPLHF. In nucleotides, the CDR3 is TGTGCCAGCAGCCGAGACGGGACACCTAAGGGCTCACCCCTCCACTTT.

The chain couples TRBV5-8 to TRBJ2-3; 8 positions match TRBD2. The ends lost 4 bases at V and 2 bases at J; junction bases unmatched: 9. The CDR3 spans 16 residues. CDR1 is SGHTS and CDR2 is YDEGEE in the germline V gene. The CDR3 coding sequence is TGTGCCAGCAGCCCTAGGACTAGCTCTTACACAGATACGCAGTATTTT. Its translation: CASSPRTSSYTDTQYF. Full variable domain (rest looked up from reference TRBV5-8 and TRBJ2-3): EAGVTQSPTHLIKTRGQQATLRCSPISGHTSVYWYQQALGLGLQFLLWYDEGEERNRGNFPPRFSGRQFPNYSSELNVNALELEDSALYLCASSPRTSSYTDTQYFGPGTRLTVL.

V and J are TRBV7-2 and TRBJ2-1; D could derive from TRBD1 or TRBD2 (7 bases each). The V end lost 4 bases, the J end lost 9 bases, and 19 bases lay between the germline ends. Germline assignment: CDR1 SGHTA and CDR2 FQGNSA. The CDR3 runs to 15 residues. DNA for the CDR3: TGTGCCAGCAGCTCGATGGGCGGGGGACAGCCTGAGCAGTTCTTC. Its protein is CASSSMGGGQPEQFF.

The V and J genes are TRBV28 and TRBJ2-7; a weak D match, TRBD1 (5 bases). Trimming left V 8 bases short and J 6 bases short, with 14 bases between. The CDR3 loop spans 12 amino acids. Germline V gene sequence: CDR1 MDHEN, CDR2 SYDVKM. The chain's CDR3 is CASDWGFGEQYF. In DNA form, the CDR3 reads TGTGCCAGCGACTGGGGCTTTGGCGAGCAGTACTTC.